This is a list of T cell receptor beta chains from one sample in a study of blood T cell repertoires in COVID-19. Data came from immunoSEQ multiplex PCR; TCRdb stores just in-frame clones and leaves some out. The data contain roughly 120,000 clones, 87% of them singletons. Sequenced sample: peripheral blood. The origin of the receptors is a human donor in a cohort sampled during active COVID-19. Both conserved end residues are trimmed from each CDR3.

V: TRBV27
J: TRBJ2-1
CDR3: ASSSPSGRAFYNEQF

V: TRBV9
J: TRBJ1-2
CDR3: ASSVDGHAGGYT

V: TRBV7-8
J: TRBJ1-4
CDR3: ASSPRDREYEKLF

V: TRBV29-1
J: TRBJ1-5
CDR3: SAGQGGIQPQH

V: TRBV5-8
J: TRBJ2-2
CDR3: ASSFMGASGGATGELF

V: TRBV30
J: TRBJ1-5
CDR3: AWSPGFQPQH

V: TRBV7-9
J: TRBJ1-2
CDR3: ASSLGEAASNSYYGYT

V: TRBV19
J: TRBJ1-2
CDR3: ASRTGGGYGYT

V: TRBV7-9
J: TRBJ2-5
CDR3: ASSLTTKKTQY

V: TRBV11-3
J: TRBJ2-5
CDR3: ASSLANQGRETQY

V: TRBV4-3
J: TRBJ2-7
CDR3: ASSHLQGASTYEQY

V: TRBV27
J: TRBJ2-3
CDR3: ASSLSLPGGNTQY

V: TRBV11-2
J: TRBJ2-3
CDR3: ASSFPQGAIVDTQY

V: TRBV19
J: TRBJ2-2
CDR3: ASSIDTHPSGELF

V: TRBV5-4
J: TRBJ2-7
CDR3: ASSLFSRQGEQY

V: TRBV5-6
J: TRBJ2-2
CDR3: ASSLVTSGANTGELF

V: TRBV7-9
J: TRBJ1-3
CDR3: ASSLEGGTSGNTIY

V: TRBV15
J: TRBJ2-5
CDR3: ATSIRQGQETQY

V: TRBV18
J: TRBJ2-5
CDR3: ASSPLQQETQY

V: TRBV28
J: TRBJ1-5
CDR3: ASSLSGLNQPQH

V: TRBV28
J: TRBJ1-5
CDR3: ASRVAGVQPQH

V: TRBV30
J: TRBJ2-7
CDR3: AWSRGWSDLSSYEQY

V: TRBV4-1
J: TRBJ2-4
CDR3: ASSQAAPGTGDIAKNIQY

V: TRBV7-8
J: TRBJ2-7
CDR3: ASTRGAIYEQY

V: TRBV6-5
J: TRBJ1-1
CDR3: ASSPGLGTRAF

V: TRBV28
J: TRBJ1-2
CDR3: ASSLSTTGIYGYT

V: TRBV10-3
J: TRBJ1-1
CDR3: AIGDRGDTEAF

V: TRBV7-2
J: TRBJ2-1
CDR3: ASSPDRGSYNEQF

V: TRBV10-3
J: TRBJ2-1
CDR3: ATAGTSGQNEQF

V: TRBV2
J: TRBJ1-6
CDR3: ASSDRVTYSPLH

V: TRBV5-4
J: TRBJ1-1
CDR3: ASSLASGQGGAEAF

V: TRBV6-2/TRBV6-3
J: TRBJ2-2
CDR3: ASSPHSLNTGELF

V: TRBV2
J: TRBJ1-3
CDR3: ASGSEGGNTIY

V: TRBV28
J: TRBJ1-2
CDR3: ASRAFTGGSGYT

V: TRBV6-6
J: TRBJ1-2
CDR3: ASRTISWGEDYGYT

V: TRBV4-1
J: TRBJ1-4
CDR3: ASSQEVAGSLGRLGEKLF

V: TRBV15
J: TRBJ2-7
CDR3: ATSRRDGGEY

V: TRBV11-2
J: TRBJ2-2
CDR3: ASSRRGASGNTGELF

V: TRBV24-1
J: TRBJ2-1
CDR3: ATSDLSGGRAYEQF

V: TRBV19
J: TRBJ1-4
CDR3: ASSIAGTASSRLF

V: TRBV6-5
J: TRBJ1-1
CDR3: ASRQGGTEAF

V: TRBV5-1
J: TRBJ1-5
CDR3: ASSPGGWNQPQH

V: TRBV10-3
J: TRBJ2-3
CDR3: ATRDRGHRDTQY

V: TRBV30
J: TRBJ2-6
CDR3: AWSPTGKAGANVLT

V: TRBV27
J: TRBJ2-3
CDR3: ASSRTRRTDTQY

V: TRBV7-9
J: TRBJ2-1
CDR3: ASSLAGVGDTEQF

V: TRBV3-1/TRBV3-2
J: TRBJ2-7
CDR3: ASSQALAGGPDYEQY

V: TRBV19
J: TRBJ2-3
CDR3: ASSSPKRSYTQY

V: TRBV3-1/TRBV3-2
J: TRBJ2-5
CDR3: ASSHSGARGETQY

V: TRBV4-3
J: TRBJ1-5
CDR3: ASSQGKGANQPQH

V: TRBV7-2
J: TRBJ1-1
CDR3: ASSSWDWGGRTEAF

V: TRBV28
J: TRBJ2-7
CDR3: ATRGGSPYYEQY

V: TRBV27
J: TRBJ2-2
CDR3: ASSLYQTGELF

V: TRBV19
J: TRBJ1-4
CDR3: ASSPLQGKEEKLF

V: TRBV11-2
J: TRBJ2-6
CDR3: ASSLVGGFGSGANVLT

V: TRBV29-1
J: TRBJ2-7
CDR3: SVLTGSRYEQY

V: TRBV10-3
J: TRBJ2-3
CDR3: ASSSGGYTDTQY

V: TRBV10-1
J: TRBJ2-7
CDR3: ASSESVGAEQY

V: TRBV19
J: TRBJ1-2
CDR3: ASGGRNYGYT